This T cell receptor beta chain comes out of a study of vaccination effects on CD4 cells after COVID-19. Overall study context: CD4+ T cells specific for antigen were expanded with viral peptide pools by the ViraFEST assay before sequencing. Either the mRNA-1273 or the BNT162b2 vaccine was given to participants as two doses.

Following an approximately 10-day culture, CD4+ T cells were purified. Recipients of the vaccine had no prior SARS-CoV-2 infection and negative nucleocapsid antibodies. The length of the CDR3 is 13 residues. Germline V gene sequence: CDR1 SGHVS, CDR2 FQNEAQ. The V and J ends lost 4 bases and 6 bases respectively, with 13 bases between them. Details on this clone: Antigen specificity is unknown.

The repertoire was sequenced with immunoSEQ multiplex PCR; TCRdb's copy has only in-frame clones and lacks some. The repertoire holds tens of thousands of clones, with around 77% as singletons. The rearrangement uses TRBV7-8 and TRBJ2-7, with D perhaps matching TRBD2 (5 bases). The sequence was collected from a human donor who received a COVID-19 vaccine. Sequences were derived from CD4+ T cells from PBMCs cultured without peptide, sampled before COVID-19 vaccination. CDR3 DNA: TGTGCCAGCAGCTCCGACGGGGTTGGCGAGCAGTACGTC. Translating it yields CASSSDGVGEQYV.